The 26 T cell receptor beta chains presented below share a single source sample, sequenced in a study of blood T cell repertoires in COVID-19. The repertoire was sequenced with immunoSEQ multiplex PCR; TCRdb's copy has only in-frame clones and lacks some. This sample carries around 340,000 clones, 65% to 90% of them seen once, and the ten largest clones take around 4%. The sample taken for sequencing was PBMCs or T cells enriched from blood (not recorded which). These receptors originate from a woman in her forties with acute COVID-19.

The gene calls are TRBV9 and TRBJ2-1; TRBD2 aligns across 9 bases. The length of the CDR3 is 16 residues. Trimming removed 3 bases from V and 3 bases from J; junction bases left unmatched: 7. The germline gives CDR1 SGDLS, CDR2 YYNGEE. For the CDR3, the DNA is TGTGCCAGCAGCGCCGCAGCGGGAGGAGTCTACAATGAGCAGTTCTTC. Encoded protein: CASSAAAGGVYNEQFF. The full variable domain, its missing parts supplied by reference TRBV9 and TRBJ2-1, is DSGVTQTPKHLITATGQRVTLRCSPRSGDLSVYWYQQSLDQGLQFLIQYYNGEERAKGNILERFSAQQFPDLHSELNLSSLELGDSALYFCASSAAAGGVYNEQFFGPGTRLTVL.

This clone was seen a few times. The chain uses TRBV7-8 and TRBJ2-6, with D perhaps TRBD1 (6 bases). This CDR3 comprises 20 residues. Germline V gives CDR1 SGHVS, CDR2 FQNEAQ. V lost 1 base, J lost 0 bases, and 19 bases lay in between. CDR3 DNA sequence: TGTGCCAGCAGCTTAGTCCCGATGACAGGCGAATACTCTGGGGCCAACGTCCTGACTTTC. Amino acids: CASSLVPMTGEYSGANVLTF.

This CDR3 reads CASSPLAGGPLNEQFF. The CDR3, as DNA: TGTGCCAGCAGCCCTTTAGCGGGGGGGCCTTTAAATGAGCAGTTCTTC. The gene calls are TRBV7-8 and TRBJ2-1; 11 bases fit TRBD2. Trimming removed 5 bases from V and 7 bases from J; junction bases left unmatched: 10. This CDR3 comprises 16 residues. The germline gives CDR1 SGHVS, CDR2 FQNEAQ. Based on the CDR3 plus reference TRBV7-8 and TRBJ2-1, the full variable domain is GAGVSQSPRYKVAKRGQDVALRCDPISGHVSLFWYQQALGQGPEFLTYFQNEAQLDKSGLPSDRFFAERPEGSVSTLKIQRTQQEDSAVYLCASSPLAGGPLNEQFFGPGTRLTVL.

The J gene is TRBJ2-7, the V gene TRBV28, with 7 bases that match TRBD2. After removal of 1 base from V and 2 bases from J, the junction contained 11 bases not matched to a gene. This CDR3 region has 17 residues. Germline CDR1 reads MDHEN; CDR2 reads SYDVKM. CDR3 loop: CASSLSPTRGVPYEQYF. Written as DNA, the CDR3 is TGTGCCAGCAGTTTATCGCCGACCCGGGGGGTGCCCTACGAGCAGTACTTC.

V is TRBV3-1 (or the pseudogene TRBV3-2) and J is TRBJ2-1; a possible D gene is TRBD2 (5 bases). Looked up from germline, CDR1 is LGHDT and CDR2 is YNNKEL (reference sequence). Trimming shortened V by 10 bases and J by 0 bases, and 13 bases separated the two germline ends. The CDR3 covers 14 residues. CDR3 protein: CANHSDYSYNEQFF. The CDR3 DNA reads TGTGCCAACCACTCAGACTACTCCTACAATGAGCAGTTCTTC.

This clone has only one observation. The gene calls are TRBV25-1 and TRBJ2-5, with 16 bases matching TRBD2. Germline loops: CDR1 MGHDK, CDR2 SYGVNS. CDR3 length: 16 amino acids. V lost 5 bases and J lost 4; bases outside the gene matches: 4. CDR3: CASSPGTSGRGETQYF. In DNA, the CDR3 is TGTGCCAGCAGTCCCGGGACTAGCGGGAGGGGAGAGACCCAGTACTTC.

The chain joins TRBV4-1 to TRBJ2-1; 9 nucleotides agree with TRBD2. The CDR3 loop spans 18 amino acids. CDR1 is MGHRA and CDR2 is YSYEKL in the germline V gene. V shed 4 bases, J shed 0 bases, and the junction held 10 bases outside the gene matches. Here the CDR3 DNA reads TGCGCCAGCAGCCTGACTAGCGGAATCTTGAGCTCCTACAATGAGCAGTTCTTC. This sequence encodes CASSLTSGILSSYNEQFF.

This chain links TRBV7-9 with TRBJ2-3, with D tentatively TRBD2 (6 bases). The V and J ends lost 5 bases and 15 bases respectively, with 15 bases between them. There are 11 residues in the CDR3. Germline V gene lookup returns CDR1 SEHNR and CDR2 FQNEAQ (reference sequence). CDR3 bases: TGTGCCAGCAGCGTGATGGGACTGAATTATTTT. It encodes CASSVMGLNYF.

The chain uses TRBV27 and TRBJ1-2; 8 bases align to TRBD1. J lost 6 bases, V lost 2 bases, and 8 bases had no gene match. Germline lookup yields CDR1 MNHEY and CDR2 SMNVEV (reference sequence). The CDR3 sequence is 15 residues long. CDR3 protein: CASSLDQGAYHGYTF. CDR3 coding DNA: TGTGCCAGCAGTTTAGATCAGGGGGCCTATCATGGCTACACCTTC.

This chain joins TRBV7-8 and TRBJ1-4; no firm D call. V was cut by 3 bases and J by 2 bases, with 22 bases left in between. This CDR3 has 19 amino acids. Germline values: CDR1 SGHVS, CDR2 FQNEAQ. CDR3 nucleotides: TGTGCCAGCAGCTTTGTGTGGGCACGCGAGGGAGGCACTAATGAAAAACTGTTTTTT. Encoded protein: CASSFVWAREGGTNEKLFF. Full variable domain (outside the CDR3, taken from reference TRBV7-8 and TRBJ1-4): GAGVSQSPRYKVAKRGQDVALRCDPISGHVSLFWYQQALGQGPEFLTYFQNEAQLDKSGLPSDRFFAERPEGSVSTLKIQRTQQEDSAVYLCASSFVWAREGGTNEKLFFGSGTQLSVL.

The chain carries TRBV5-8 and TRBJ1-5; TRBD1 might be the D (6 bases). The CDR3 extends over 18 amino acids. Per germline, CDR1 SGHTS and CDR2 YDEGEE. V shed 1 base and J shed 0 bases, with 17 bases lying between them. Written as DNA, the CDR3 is TGTGCCAGCAGCTTGTATCACAGGGCCATATATAGCAATCAGCCCCAGCATTTT. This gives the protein CASSLYHRAIYSNQPQHF.

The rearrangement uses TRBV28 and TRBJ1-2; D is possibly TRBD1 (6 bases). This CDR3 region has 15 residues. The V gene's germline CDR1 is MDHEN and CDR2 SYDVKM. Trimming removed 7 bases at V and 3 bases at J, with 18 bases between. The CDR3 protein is CASTKRQELYYGYTF. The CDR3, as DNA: TGTGCCAGCACCAAAAGACAGGAGCTTTACTATGGCTACACCTTC.

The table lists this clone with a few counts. The CDR3 DNA follows: TGTGCCAGCAGCGCCCAGGGGTTACGAAACACCATATATTTT. This encodes CASSAQGLRNTIYF. The chain employs TRBV9 and TRBJ1-3, with D perhaps matching TRBD1 (6 bases). The germline V gene has CDR1 SGDLS and CDR2 YYNGEE. The CDR3 totals 14 residues. The V end was cut by 3 bases, the J end by 5 bases, with 12 bases between. The full variable domain, its missing parts supplied by reference TRBV9 and TRBJ1-3, is DSGVTQTPKHLITATGQRVTLRCSPRSGDLSVYWYQQSLDQGLQFLIQYYNGEERAKGNILERFSAQQFPDLHSELNLSSLELGDSALYFCASSAQGLRNTIYFGEGSWLTVV.

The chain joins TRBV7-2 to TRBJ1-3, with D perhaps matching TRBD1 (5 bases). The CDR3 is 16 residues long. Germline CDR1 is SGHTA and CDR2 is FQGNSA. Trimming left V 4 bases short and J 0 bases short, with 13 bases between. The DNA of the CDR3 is TGTGCCAGCAGCTCCGGCAGGGTCTACTCTGGAAACACCATATATTTT. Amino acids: CASSSGRVYSGNTIYF.

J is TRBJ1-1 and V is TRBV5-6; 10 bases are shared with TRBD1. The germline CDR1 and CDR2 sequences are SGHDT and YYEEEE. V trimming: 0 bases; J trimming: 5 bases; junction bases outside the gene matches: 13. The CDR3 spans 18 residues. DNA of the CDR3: TGTGCCAGCAGCTTGGATGGACAGGGGGGCGGGATGGATACTGAAGCTTTCTTT. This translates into CASSLDGQGGGMDTEAFF.

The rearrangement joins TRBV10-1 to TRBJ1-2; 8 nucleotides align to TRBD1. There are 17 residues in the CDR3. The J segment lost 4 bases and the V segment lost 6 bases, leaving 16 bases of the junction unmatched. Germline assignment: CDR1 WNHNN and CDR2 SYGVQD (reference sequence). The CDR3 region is CASRNRDRHAFSYGYTF. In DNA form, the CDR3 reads TGCGCCAGCAGGAACCGGGACAGGCACGCCTTTTCCTATGGCTACACCTTC.

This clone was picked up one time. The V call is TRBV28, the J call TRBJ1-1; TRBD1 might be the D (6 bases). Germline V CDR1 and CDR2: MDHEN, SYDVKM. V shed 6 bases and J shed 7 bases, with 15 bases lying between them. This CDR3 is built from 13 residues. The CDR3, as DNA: TGTGCCAGCAGCCCCAGGGGTGCTCGTGAAGCTTTCTTT. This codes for CASSPRGAREAFF.

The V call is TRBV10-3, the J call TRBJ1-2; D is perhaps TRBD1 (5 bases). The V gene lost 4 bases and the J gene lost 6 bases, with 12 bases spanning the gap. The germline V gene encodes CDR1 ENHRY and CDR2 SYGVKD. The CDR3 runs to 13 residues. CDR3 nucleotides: TGTGCCATCAGTGGTGACAGTCTAAATGGCTACACCTTC. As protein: CAISGDSLNGYTF.

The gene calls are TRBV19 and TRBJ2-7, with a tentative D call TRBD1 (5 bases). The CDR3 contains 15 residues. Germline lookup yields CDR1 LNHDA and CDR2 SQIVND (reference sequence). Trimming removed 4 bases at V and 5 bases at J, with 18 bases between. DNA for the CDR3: TGTGCCAGTAGTACCGCCGGACCAGGGTACCACGAGCAGTACTTC. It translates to CASSTAGPGYHEQYF.

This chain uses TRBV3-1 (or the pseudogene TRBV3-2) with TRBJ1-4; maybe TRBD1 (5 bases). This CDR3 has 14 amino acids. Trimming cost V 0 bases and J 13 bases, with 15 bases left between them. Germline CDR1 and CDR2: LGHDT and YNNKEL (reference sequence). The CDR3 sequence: CASSQDFGAYGLFF. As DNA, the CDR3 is TGTGCCAGCAGCCAAGATTTTGGGGCATACGGACTGTTTTTT.

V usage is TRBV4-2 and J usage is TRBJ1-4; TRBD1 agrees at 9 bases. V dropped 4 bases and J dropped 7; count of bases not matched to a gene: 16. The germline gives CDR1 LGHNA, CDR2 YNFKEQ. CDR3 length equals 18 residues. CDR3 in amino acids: CASSPGQGTVNPGEKLFF. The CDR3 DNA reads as TGTGCCAGCAGCCCGGGACAGGGAACCGTCAACCCGGGTGAAAAACTGTTTTTT.

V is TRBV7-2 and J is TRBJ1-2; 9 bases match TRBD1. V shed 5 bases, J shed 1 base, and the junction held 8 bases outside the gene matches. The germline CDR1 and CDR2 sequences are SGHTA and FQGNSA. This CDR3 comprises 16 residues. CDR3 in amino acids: CASSARRQGGNYGYTF. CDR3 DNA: TGTGCCAGCAGCGCAAGGAGACAGGGGGGTAACTATGGCTACACCTTC.

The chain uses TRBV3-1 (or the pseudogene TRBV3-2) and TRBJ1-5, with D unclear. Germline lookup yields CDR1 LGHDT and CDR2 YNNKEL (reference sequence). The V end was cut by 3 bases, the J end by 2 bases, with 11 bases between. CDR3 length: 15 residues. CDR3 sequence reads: CASSQGVGGNQPQHF. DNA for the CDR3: TGTGCCAGCAGCCAGGGCGTCGGGGGCAATCAGCCCCAGCATTTT.

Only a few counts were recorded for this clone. The CDR3 sequence is CATSIGESNQPQHF. Written as DNA, the CDR3 is TGTGCCACCAGTATCGGGGAAAGCAATCAGCCCCAGCATTTT. This chain uses TRBV24-1 with TRBJ1-5; D is ambiguous. Trimming cost V 6 bases and J 1 base, with 9 bases left between them. The germline V gene encodes CDR1 KGHDR and CDR2 SFDVKD. There are 14 residues in the CDR3.

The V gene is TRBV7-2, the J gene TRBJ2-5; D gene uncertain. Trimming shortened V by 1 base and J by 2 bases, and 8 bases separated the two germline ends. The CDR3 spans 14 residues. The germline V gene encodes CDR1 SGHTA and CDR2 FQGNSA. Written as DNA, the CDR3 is TGTGCCAGCAGCTTAGTTGGCAGTCAAGAGACCCAGTACTTC. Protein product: CASSLVGSQETQYF.

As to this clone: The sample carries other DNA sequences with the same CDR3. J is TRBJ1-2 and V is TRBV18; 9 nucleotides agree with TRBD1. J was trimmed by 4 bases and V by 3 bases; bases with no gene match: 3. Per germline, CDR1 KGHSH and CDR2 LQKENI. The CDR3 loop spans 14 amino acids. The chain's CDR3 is CASSPGQGSYGYTF. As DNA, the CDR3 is TGTGCCAGCTCACCGGGACAGGGCAGCTATGGCTACACCTTC. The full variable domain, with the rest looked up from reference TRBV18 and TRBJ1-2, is NAGVMQNPRHLVRRRGQEARLRCSPMKGHSHVYWYRQLPEEGLKFMVYLQKENIIDESGMPKERFSAEFPKEGPSILRIQQVVRGDSAAYFCASSPGQGSYGYTFGSGTRLTVV.